A single sample gave rise to the 7 T cell receptor beta chains below, sequenced in a study of cytomegalovirus exposure and HLA in healthy donors. Primers for the PCR totalled 60 Vbeta and 13 Jbeta. Sequencing used immunoSEQ multiplex PCR; TCRdb keeps in-frame clones, though not all of them. The top ten hold 0.79% of the sample, which has nearly 110,000 clones, about 70% seen once. Source material: PBMCs. The receptors originated from a boy younger than 18 in good health and CMV-seronegative.

The count of this clone is one. The V gene is TRBV28, the J gene TRBJ1-4, with TRBD1 as a possible D gene (5 bases). In germline, CDR1 is MDHEN, CDR2 SYDVKM. CDR3 size: 12 residues. V was shortened by 6 bases and J by 8 bases, with 10 bases between the two germline ends. CDR3 in amino acids: CASSPGGEKLFF. DNA for the CDR3: TGTGCCAGCAGCCCCGGGGGAGAAAAACTGTTTTTT.

This rearrangement joins TRBV11-2 to TRBJ1-4; no clear D gene. Trimming removed 6 bases from V and 4 bases from J, with 12 bases in between. The germline CDR1 and CDR2 sequences are SGHAT and FQNNGV. The CDR3 length is 14 residues. The CDR3 sequence: CASRHIGVNEKLFF. The DNA for the CDR3 is TGTGCCAGCAGACATATCGGAGTTAATGAAAAACTGTTTTTT.

V is TRBV2 and J is TRBJ2-1, with 11 bases matching TRBD1. In germline, CDR1 is SNHLY, CDR2 FYNNEI. The CDR3 loop spans 16 amino acids. Losses at the gene ends were 7 bases for V and 7 bases for J; bases not matched to a gene: 12. The CDR3 protein is CASTRDRGVVSNEQFF. For the CDR3, the DNA is TGTGCCAGCACCAGGGACAGGGGGGTTGTATCGAATGAGCAGTTCTTC.

This clone was detected only a few times. The chain links TRBV5-6 to TRBJ1-1; 7 bases are shared with TRBD1. J gave up 0 bases and V 2 bases, and 4 bases lay outside the gene matches. The CDR3 consists of 15 residues. Germline V gene sequence: CDR1 SGHDT, CDR2 YYEEEE. The CDR3 coding sequence is TGTGCCAGCAGCTTCCTCGACAGGGTGAACACTGAAGCTTTCTTT. Amino acids: CASSFLDRVNTEAFF.

The chain recombines TRBV11-2 with TRBJ1-5; 9 nucleotides line up with TRBD1. This CDR3 comprises 14 residues. The V gene end was trimmed by 11 bases and the J gene end by 1 base; junction bases not matched to a gene: 6. CDR1 and CDR2 from the germline V gene are SGHAT and FQNNGV. This CDR3 is CACAGTGSNQPQHF. The DNA for the CDR3 is TGTGCCTGTGCCGGGACAGGGAGCAATCAGCCCCAGCATTTT.

This sequence joins TRBV5-4 and TRBJ1-2, with 10 bases matching TRBD1. The CDR3 extends over 13 amino acids. V dropped 4 bases and J dropped 7; count of bases not matched to a gene: 4. CDR1 is SGHNT, CDR2 YYREEE, per germline (reference sequence). CDR3 in amino acids: CASSAGTGAGYTF. As DNA, the CDR3 is TGTGCCAGCAGCGCCGGGACAGGGGCTGGCTACACCTTC.

In this sample, this clone turned up a few times. This chain links TRBV19 with TRBJ1-5; possibly TRBD1 for D (6 bases). CDR3 length: 13 residues. The germline V gene encodes CDR1 LNHDA and CDR2 SQIVND (reference sequence). The V end lost 8 bases, the J end lost 7 bases, and 15 bases lay between the germline ends. CDR3 coding DNA: TGTGCCAGTGATGACAGGCCTGGGCAGCCCCAGCATTTT. It encodes CASDDRPGQPQHF. Looking up the rest from reference TRBV19 and TRBJ1-5 gives the full variable domain: DGGITQSPKYLFRKEGQNVTLSCEQNLNHDAMYWYRQDPGQGLRLIYYSQIVNDFQKGDIAEGYSVSREKKESFPLTVTSAQKNPTAFYLCASDDRPGQPQHFGDGTRLSIL.